A selection of T cell receptor beta chains follows, all from one sample in a study of T cell repertoires in cytomegalovirus infection. One entry per CDR3 protein results from TCRdb running MiXCR on the reads. This table holds a few hundred thousand distinct CDR3 sequences, 26% found once. Sequenced material: PBMCs. The receptor source for this set is a human donor in good health (CMV status not recorded). Some clones in this sample may be carry-over from other donors' samples. CDR3s include the opening cysteine and the closing phenylalanine or tryptophan. A D gene is named only where the DNA matches it firmly. Size is stated for part of the rows, as once, few or many counts, or as a class when the clone is expanded.

>TRBJ2-3|TRBV28|-|-
CASSLAAEDTDTQYF
TGTGCCAGCAGTTTGGCAGCGGAAGACACAGATACGCAGTATTTT
>TRBJ2-7|TRBV7-9|-|-
CASSLGGRVTSYEQYF
TGTGCCAGCAGCTTAGGGGGGCGGGTCACCTCCTACGAGCAGTACTTC
>TRBJ2-7|TRBV12-3/TRBV12-4|TRBD1|-
CATSQRQGAYEQYF
TGTGCCACATCCCAAAGACAGGGGGCCTACGAGCAGTACTTC
>TRBJ2-1|TRBV11-2|TRBD1|few
CASSQGVGRYVHNEQFF
TGTGCCAGCAGCCAGGGGGTGGGTAGGTACGTGCACAATGAGCAGTTCTTC
>TRBJ2-1|TRBV6-1|-|few
CASSWAEIYNEQFF
TGTGCCAGCAGTTGGGCAGAAATCTACAATGAGCAGTTCTTC
>TRBJ1-1|TRBV12-3/TRBV12-4|-|many
CASSLKQGIDEAFF
TGTGCCAGCAGTTTGAAGCAGGGTATTGATGAAGCTTTCTTT
>TRBJ1-2|TRBV7-2|-|many
CASSFGPSNYGYTF
TGTGCCAGCAGCTTCGGTCCCTCTAACTATGGCTACACCTTC
>TRBJ2-1|TRBV4-3|-|-
CASSQDVLTNEQFF
TGCGCCAGCAGCCAAGATGTCCTCACAAATGAGCAGTTCTTC
>TRBJ2-3|TRBV5-1|-|few
CASSLSVDNTDTQYF
TGCGCCAGCAGCTTGTCCGTGGATAACACAGATACGCAGTATTTT
>TRBJ2-6|TRBV4-3|-|few
CASSQLAPRGRANVLTF
TGCGCCAGCAGCCAACTCGCGCCTCGAGGAAGGGCCAACGTCCTGACTTTC
>TRBJ1-4|TRBV4-1|-|-
CASSRNEVSNEKLFF
TGCGCCAGCAGCCGGAATGAGGTTTCTAATGAAAAACTGTTTTTT
>TRBJ2-5|TRBV2|TRBD1|-
CASSTARGHETQYF
TGTGCCAGCAGTACCGCCAGGGGGCACGAGACCCAGTACTTC
>TRBJ2-4|TRBV20-1|TRBD2|-
CSARRSGLQNIQYF
TGCAGTGCTAGAAGGTCGGGACTACAAAACATTCAGTACTTC
>TRBJ2-2|TRBV7-8|TRBD1|few
CASRGQGTGELFF
TGTGCCAGCAGGGGACAGGGGACCGGGGAGCTGTTTTTT
>TRBJ1-6|TRBV12-3/TRBV12-4|-|few
CASSFRTDSPLHF
TGTGCCAGCAGTTTCCGGACAGATTCACCCCTCCACTTT
>TRBJ1-1|TRBV12-3/TRBV12-4|-|few
CAVDRTGNTEAFF
TGTGCCGTCGACCGTACAGGGAACACTGAAGCTTTCTTT
>TRBJ2-3|TRBV19|TRBD1|-
CASSMGKGQVTDTQYF
TGTGCCAGTAGTATGGGAAAGGGACAGGTCACAGATACGCAGTATTTT
>TRBJ2-3|TRBV6-5|-|few
CASSYGLARLGTDTQYF
TGTGCCAGCAGTTACGGGTTGGCTAGGTTGGGCACAGATACGCAGTATTTT
>TRBJ2-7|TRBV6-2/TRBV6-3|TRBD2|-
CASSYSSSGRAKQYF
TGTGCCAGCAGTTACTCGAGTAGCGGGAGGGCCAAGCAGTACTTC
>TRBJ1-5|TRBV25-1|TRBD1|-
CASSDTGGQPQHF
TGTGCCAGCAGTGATACAGGGGGACAGCCCCAGCATTTT
>TRBJ2-5|TRBV10-3|TRBD1|-
CAISDQGQTYF
TGTGCCATCAGTGATCAGGGACAGACATACTTC